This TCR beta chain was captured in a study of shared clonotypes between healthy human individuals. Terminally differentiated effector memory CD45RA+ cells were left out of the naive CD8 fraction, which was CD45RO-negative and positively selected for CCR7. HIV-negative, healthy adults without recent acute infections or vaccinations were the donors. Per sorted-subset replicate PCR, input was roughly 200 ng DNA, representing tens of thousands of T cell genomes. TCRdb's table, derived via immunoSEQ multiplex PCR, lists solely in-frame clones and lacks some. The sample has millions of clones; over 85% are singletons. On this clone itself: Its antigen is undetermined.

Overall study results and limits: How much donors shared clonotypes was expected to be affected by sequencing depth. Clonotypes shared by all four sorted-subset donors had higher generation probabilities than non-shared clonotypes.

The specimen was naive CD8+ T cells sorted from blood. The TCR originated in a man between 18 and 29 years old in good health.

Written as DNA, the CDR3 is TGTGCCAGTAGTATAAGCGGGGGGCCCGCCTACGAGCAGTACTTC. The encoded protein is CASSISGGPAYEQYF. The rearrangement links TRBV19 to TRBJ2-7; 9 nucleotides match TRBD2. The CDR3 spans 15 residues. Trimming at V came to 2 bases and at J to 2 bases, leaving 4 bases not matched to a gene. CDR1 and CDR2 (germline): LNHDA, SQIVND (reference sequence).